A single T cell receptor beta chain is shown here with its context. Its antigen is as yet unknown. CDR3 length: 17 amino acids. The trim removed 7 bases at V and 1 base at J, leaving 12 bases unmatched. Germline lookup yields CDR1 SQVTM and CDR2 ANQGSEA. These data come from a study of T cells after yellow fever vaccination. Study results and limitations: Just a small share of clonotypes turned up in the CD4 compartment as well as the CD8 compartment. Among primary-vaccination clones, most reappeared after the booster, at around 97% for CD4 and about 90% for CD8.

TCRdb independently ran MiXCR on the 5' RACE reads; one entry per CDR3 protein. The sample comprises approximately 510,000 distinct CDR3 sequences, 21% of which are singletons, and around 17% rests with the top ten. This clonotype was sampled from a man aged 18 to 29 who received the YFV17D yellow fever vaccine. This chain connects TRBV29-1 to TRBJ2-5, with 13 bases fitting TRBD2. The sample in question was PBMCs, obtained more than 20 days after the first yellow fever vaccination. The CDR3 DNA sequence: TGCAGCGCTGAGACCGGGACTAGCGGGGAGATCCAAGAGACCCAGTACTTC. Encoded protein: CSAETGTSGEIQETQYF. Full variable domain (outside the CDR3, taken from reference TRBV29-1 and TRBJ2-5): SAVISQKPSRDICQRGTSLTIQCQVDSQVTMMFWYRQQPGQSLTLIATANQGSEATYESGFVIDKFPISRPNLTFSTLTVSNMSPEDSSIYLCSAETGTSGEIQETQYFGPGTRLLVL.